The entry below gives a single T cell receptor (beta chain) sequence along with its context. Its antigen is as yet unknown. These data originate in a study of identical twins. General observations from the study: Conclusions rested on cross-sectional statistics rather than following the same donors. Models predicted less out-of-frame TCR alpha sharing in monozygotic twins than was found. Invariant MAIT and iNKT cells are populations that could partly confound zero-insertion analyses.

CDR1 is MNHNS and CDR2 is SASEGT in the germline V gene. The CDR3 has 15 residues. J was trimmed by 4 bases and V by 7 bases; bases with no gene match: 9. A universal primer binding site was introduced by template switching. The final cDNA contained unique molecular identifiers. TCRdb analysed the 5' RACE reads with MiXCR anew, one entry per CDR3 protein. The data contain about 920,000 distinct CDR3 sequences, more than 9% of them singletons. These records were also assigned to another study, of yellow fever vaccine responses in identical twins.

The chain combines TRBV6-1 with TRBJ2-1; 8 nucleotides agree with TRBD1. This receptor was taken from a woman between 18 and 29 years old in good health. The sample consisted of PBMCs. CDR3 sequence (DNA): TGTGCCAGCAACTCCGGGACAGGCAGATACAATGAGCAGTTCTTC. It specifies CASNSGTGRYNEQFF.